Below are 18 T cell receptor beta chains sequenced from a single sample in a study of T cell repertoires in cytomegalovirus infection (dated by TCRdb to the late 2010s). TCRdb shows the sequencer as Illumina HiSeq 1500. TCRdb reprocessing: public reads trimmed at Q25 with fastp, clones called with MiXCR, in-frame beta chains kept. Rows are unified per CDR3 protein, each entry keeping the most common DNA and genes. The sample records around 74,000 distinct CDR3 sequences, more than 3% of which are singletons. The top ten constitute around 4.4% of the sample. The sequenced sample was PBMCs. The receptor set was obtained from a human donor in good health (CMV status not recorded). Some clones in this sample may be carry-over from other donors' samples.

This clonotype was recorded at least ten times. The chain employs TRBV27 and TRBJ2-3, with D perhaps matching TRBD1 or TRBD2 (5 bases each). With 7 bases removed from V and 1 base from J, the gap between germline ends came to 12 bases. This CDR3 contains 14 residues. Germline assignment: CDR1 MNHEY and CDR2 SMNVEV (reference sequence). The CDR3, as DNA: TGTGCCAGCACCGAGGGGCCGGGCACAGATACGCAGTATTTT. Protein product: CASTEGPGTDTQYF.

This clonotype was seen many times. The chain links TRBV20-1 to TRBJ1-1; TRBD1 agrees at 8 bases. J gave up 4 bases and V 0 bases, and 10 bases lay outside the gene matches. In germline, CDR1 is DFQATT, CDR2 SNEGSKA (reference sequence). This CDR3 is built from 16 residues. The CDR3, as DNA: TGCAGTGCTAGAGATCCCGGACAGGGACGAGGCACTGAAGCTTTCTTT. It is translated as CSARDPGQGRGTEAFF.

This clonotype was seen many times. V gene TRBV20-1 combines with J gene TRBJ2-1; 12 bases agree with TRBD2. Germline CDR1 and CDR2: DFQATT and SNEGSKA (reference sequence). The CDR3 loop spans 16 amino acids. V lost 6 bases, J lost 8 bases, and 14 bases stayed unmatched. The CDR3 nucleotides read TGCAGTGCCAATGGGGCTAGCGGGGGGGCCAGCTATGAGCAGTTCTTC. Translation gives CSANGASGGASYEQFF.

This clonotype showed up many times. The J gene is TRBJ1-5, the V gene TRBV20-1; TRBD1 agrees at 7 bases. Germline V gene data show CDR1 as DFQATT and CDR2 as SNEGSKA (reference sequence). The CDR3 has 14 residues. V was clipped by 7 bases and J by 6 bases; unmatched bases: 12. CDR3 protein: CSVQGDKGGQPQHF. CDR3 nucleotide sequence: TGCAGTGTTCAGGGGGATAAGGGCGGTCAGCCCCAGCATTTT.

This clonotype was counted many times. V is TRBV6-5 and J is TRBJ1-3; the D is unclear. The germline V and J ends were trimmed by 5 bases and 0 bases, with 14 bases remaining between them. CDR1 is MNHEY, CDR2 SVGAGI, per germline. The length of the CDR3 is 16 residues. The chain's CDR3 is CASSKGLYSSGNTIYF. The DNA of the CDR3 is TGTGCCAGCAGTAAGGGTCTATATTCCTCTGGAAACACCATATATTTT.

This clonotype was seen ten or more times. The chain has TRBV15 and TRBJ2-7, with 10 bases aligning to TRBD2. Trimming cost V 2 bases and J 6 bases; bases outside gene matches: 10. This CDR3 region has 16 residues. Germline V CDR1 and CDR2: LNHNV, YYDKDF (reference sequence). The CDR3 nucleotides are TGTGCCACCAGCAGACCCAGCGGGGGGGCCCTCATCGAGCAGTACTTC. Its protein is CATSRPSGGALIEQYF.

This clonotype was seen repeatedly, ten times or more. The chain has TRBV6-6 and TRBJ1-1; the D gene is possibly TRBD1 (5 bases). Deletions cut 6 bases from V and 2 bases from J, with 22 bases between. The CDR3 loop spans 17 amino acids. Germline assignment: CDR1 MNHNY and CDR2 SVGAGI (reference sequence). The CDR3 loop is CASSLPMAWGDNTEAFF. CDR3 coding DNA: TGTGCCAGCAGCCTACCAATGGCATGGGGGGATAACACTGAAGCTTTCTTT.

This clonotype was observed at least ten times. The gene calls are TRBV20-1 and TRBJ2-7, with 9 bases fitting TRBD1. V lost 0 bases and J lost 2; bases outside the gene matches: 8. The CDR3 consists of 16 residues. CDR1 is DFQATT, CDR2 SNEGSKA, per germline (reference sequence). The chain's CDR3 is CSARDPSTGGAYEQYF. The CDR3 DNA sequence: TGCAGTGCTAGAGATCCCTCGACAGGGGGTGCCTACGAGCAGTACTTC.

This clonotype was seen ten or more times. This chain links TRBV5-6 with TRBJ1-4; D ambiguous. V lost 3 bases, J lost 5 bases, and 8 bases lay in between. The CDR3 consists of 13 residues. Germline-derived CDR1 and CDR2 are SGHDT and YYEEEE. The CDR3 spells CASSSSWNEKLFF. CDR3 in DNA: TGTGCCAGCAGCTCGAGTTGGAATGAAAAACTGTTTTTT.

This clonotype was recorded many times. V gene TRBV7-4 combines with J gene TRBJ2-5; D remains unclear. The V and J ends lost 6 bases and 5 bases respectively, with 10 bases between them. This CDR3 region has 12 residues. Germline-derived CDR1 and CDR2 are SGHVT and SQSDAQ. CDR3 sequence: CASSTEGETQYF. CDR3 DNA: TGTGCCAGCAGTACGGAAGGGGAGACCCAGTACTTC.

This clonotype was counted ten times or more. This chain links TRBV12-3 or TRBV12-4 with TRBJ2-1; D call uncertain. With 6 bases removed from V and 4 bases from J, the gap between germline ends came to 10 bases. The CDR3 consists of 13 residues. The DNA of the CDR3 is TGTGCCAGCAGCCCCGGGCAGTACAATGAGCAGTTCTTC. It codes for CASSPGQYNEQFF.

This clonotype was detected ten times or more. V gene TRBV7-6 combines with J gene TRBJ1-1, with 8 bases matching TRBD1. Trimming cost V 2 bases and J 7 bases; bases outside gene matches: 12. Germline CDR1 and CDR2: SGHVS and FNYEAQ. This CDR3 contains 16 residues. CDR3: CASSLISADRASEAFF. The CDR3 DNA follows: TGTGCCAGCAGCTTAATTTCCGCGGACAGGGCTAGTGAAGCTTTCTTT.

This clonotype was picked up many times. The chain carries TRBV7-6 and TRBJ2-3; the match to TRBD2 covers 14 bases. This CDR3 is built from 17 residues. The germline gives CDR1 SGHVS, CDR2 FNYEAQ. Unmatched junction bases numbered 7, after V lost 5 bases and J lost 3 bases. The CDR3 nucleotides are TGTGCCAGCAGCCTCCGACTAGCGGGGGGGAGGACAGATACGCAGTATTTT. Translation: CASSLRLAGGRTDTQYF.

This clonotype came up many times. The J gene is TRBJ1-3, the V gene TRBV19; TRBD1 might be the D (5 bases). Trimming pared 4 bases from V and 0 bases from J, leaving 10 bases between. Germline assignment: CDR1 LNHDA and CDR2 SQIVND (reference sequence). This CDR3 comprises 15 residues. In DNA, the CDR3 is TGTGCCAGTAGTACGTACAGGACCTCTGGAAACACCATATATTTT. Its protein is CASSTYRTSGNTIYF.

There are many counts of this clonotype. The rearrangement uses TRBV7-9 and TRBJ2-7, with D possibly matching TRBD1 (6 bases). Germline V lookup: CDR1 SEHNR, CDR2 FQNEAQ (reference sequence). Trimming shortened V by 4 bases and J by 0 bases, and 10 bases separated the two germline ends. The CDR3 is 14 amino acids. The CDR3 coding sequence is TGTGCCAGCAGCTCACAGGGCAACTCCTACGAGCAGTACTTC. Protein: CASSSQGNSYEQYF. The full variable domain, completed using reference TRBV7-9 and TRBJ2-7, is DTGVSQNPRHKITKRGQNVTFRCDPISEHNRLYWYRQTLGQGPEFLTYFQNEAQLEKSRLLSDRFSAERPKGSFSTLEIQRTEQGDSAMYLCASSSQGNSYEQYFGPGTRLTVT.

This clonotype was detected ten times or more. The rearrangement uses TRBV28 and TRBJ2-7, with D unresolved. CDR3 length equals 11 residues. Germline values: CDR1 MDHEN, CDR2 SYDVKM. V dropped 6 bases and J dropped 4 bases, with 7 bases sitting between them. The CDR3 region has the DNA TGTGCCAGCAGCCAAACTTACGAGCAGTACTTC. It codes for CASSQTYEQYF.

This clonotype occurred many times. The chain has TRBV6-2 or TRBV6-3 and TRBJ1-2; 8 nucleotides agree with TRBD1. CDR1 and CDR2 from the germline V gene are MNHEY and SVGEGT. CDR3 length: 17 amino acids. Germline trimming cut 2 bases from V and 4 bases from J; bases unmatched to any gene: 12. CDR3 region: CASSYVSGQVNPYGYTF. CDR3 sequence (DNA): TGTGCCAGCAGTTACGTCTCGGGACAGGTCAACCCCTATGGCTACACCTTC.

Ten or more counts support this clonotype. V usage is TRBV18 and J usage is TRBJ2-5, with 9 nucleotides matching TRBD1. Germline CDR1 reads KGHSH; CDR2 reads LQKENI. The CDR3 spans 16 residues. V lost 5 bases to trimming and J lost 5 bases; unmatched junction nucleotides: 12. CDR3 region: CASSTRQGDHRETQYF. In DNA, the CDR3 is TGTGCCAGCTCAACCAGACAGGGGGACCATCGGGAGACCCAGTACTTC. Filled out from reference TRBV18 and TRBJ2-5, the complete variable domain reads NAGVMQNPRHLVRRRGQEARLRCSPMKGHSHVYWYRQLPEEGLKFMVYLQKENIIDESGMPKERFSAEFPKEGPSILRIQQVVRGDSAAYFCASSTRQGDHRETQYFGPGTRLLVL.